The 21 T cell receptor beta chains in this list originate from one sample, sequenced in a study of shared clonotypes between healthy human individuals. Assay used: immunoSEQ multiplex PCR; TCRdb lists only in-frame clones, some missing. The sample includes a few million clones, 85% to 95% of them seen just once. What was sequenced was naive CD4+ T cells from PBMCs. Subset of the sample: CD45RA+ positively selected. Source of these receptors: a man aged 18-30 years in good health. Some clones in this sample may be carry-over from other donors' samples.

The rearrangement joins TRBV27 to TRBJ1-3; 10 bases map to TRBD1. With 5 bases clipped from V and 6 bases from J, the junction kept 4 bases outside the gene matches. In germline, CDR1 is MNHEY, CDR2 SMNVEV (reference sequence). This CDR3 contains 14 residues. CDR3 region: CASSADRGLNTIYF. DNA for the CDR3: TGTGCCAGCAGTGCGGACAGGGGGTTAAACACCATATATTTT.

The genes are TRBV28 and TRBJ1-2; no firm D call. The V end lost 2 bases, the J end lost 8 bases, and 15 bases lay between the germline ends. There are 14 residues in the CDR3. Germline CDR1 and CDR2: MDHEN and SYDVKM. The chain's CDR3 is CASSLRAVGSGYTF. In nucleotides, the CDR3 is TGTGCCAGCAGTTTAAGGGCGGTCGGTTCGGGCTACACCTTC.

The J gene is TRBJ2-7, the V gene TRBV2, with 14 bases fitting TRBD2. This CDR3 is 17 amino acids long. Per the germline V gene, CDR1 is SNHLY and CDR2 is FYNNEI. V shed 3 bases and J 6 bases; nucleotides not matched to a gene: 10. CDR3 sequence: CASSDIGGTSGRGEQYF. The CDR3 nucleotides are TGTGCCAGCAGTGATATTGGGGGGACTAGCGGGAGAGGCGAGCAGTACTTC.

This clone appeared a few times. Other DNA sequences in the sample encode the same CDR3. The CDR3 protein is CAWSATGGTEAFF. The CDR3 bases are TGTGCCTGGAGTGCCACAGGGGGCACTGAAGCTTTCTTT. This rearrangement joins TRBV30 to TRBJ1-1; 8 bases map to TRBD1. V trimming: 1 base; J trimming: 4 bases; junction bases outside the gene matches: 2. Germline V CDR1 and CDR2: GTSNPN, SVGIG (reference sequence). The CDR3 runs to 13 residues.

The gene calls are TRBV7-2 and TRBJ2-2, with D unresolved. The V gene's germline CDR1 is SGHTA and CDR2 FQGNSA. CDR3 length equals 13 residues. The ends were cut back, 6 bases at V and 7 bases at J, with 12 bases in the middle. CDR3 bases: TGTGCCAGCAGTGGACGGGCGGACGGGGAGCTGTTTTTT. Protein: CASSGRADGELFF.

The chain uses TRBV15 and TRBJ2-2; D is unclear. Trimming stripped 3 bases from V and 2 bases from J, with 7 bases between. CDR1 and CDR2 from the germline V gene are LNHNV and YYDKDF (reference sequence). The length of the CDR3 is 14 residues. The CDR3 reads CATSSSGNTGELFF. The CDR3 nucleotides read TGTGCCACCAGCAGCTCAGGAAACACCGGGGAGCTGTTTTTT.

V and J are TRBV7-3 and TRBJ1-1, with no clear D. V was pared by 1 base and J by 3 bases, with 15 bases between. CDR1 SGHTA and CDR2 FQGTGA come from the germline V gene. CDR3 length: 16 residues. CDR3 bases: TGTGCCAGCAGCTTAAGGGCGCCTTGGGAGGACACTGAAGCTTTCTTT. Encoded protein: CASSLRAPWEDTEAFF.

This chain joins TRBV5-1 and TRBJ2-1, with 7 positions matching TRBD2. After removal of 0 bases from V and 0 bases from J, the junction contained 9 bases not matched to a gene. The CDR3 consists of 18 residues. Germline CDR1 SGHRS, CDR2 YFSETQ. This chain's CDR3 is CASSLVAGLSPSYNEQFF. The CDR3 DNA is TGCGCCAGCAGCTTGGTAGCGGGTCTTTCCCCCTCCTACAATGAGCAGTTCTTC.

The chain combines TRBV11-2 with TRBJ2-5, with 7 bases lining up with TRBD2. Germline V gene sequence: CDR1 SGHAT, CDR2 FQNNGV. The CDR3 extends over 15 amino acids. With 2 bases clipped from V and 3 bases from J, the junction kept 6 bases outside the gene matches. In nucleotides, the CDR3 is TGTGCCAGCAGCTTAAGTGGGAGGGGAGAAGAGACCCAGTACTTC. Translated: CASSLSGRGEETQYF. The full variable domain, completed using reference TRBV11-2 and TRBJ2-5, is EAGVAQSPRYKIIEKRQSVAFWCNPISGHATLYWYQQILGQGPKLLIQFQNNGVVDDSQLPKDRFSAERLKGVDSTLKIQPAKLEDSAVYLCASSLSGRGEETQYFGPGTRLLVL.

V and J are TRBV11-1 and TRBJ2-7; 7 bases align to TRBD1. This CDR3 has 12 residues. CDR1 and CDR2 (germline): SGHAT, FQDESV (reference sequence). Trimming at V came to 5 bases and at J to 3 bases, leaving 1 base not matched to a gene. CDR3 nucleotides: TGTGCCAGCAGCCGGGACAGCTACGAGCAGTACTTC. Its protein is CASSRDSYEQYF.

This clone has more than one count but fewer than ten. The chain recombines TRBV19 with TRBJ1-1; D call uncertain. The germline V and J ends were trimmed by 5 bases and 3 bases, with 13 bases remaining between them. Germline V gene data show CDR1 as LNHDA and CDR2 as SQIVND (reference sequence). The CDR3 sequence is 14 residues long. CDR3: CASSASGRDTEAFF. The CDR3 DNA follows: TGTGCCAGTAGTGCATCCGGGAGGGACACTGAAGCTTTCTTT.

The chain couples TRBV28 to TRBJ1-2; 7 bases agree with TRBD1. The germline gives CDR1 MDHEN, CDR2 SYDVKM. Trimming cost V 4 bases and J 4 bases; bases outside gene matches: 9. This CDR3 spans 15 amino acids. CDR3 nucleotides: TGTGCCAGCAGTTACCCCGGACAGGAGAGCTATGGCTACACCTTC. This sequence encodes CASSYPGQESYGYTF.

The gene calls are TRBV11-3 and TRBJ2-5; 7 bases line up with TRBD1. There are 13 residues in the CDR3. Trimming at V came to 4 bases and at J to 5 bases, leaving 4 bases not matched to a gene. The germline V gene encodes CDR1 SGHNT and CDR2 YENEEA. The chain's CDR3 is CASSWETGETQYF. The CDR3 region has the DNA TGTGCCAGCAGCTGGGAGACAGGGGAGACCCAGTACTTC.

The V gene is TRBV2, the J gene TRBJ2-1; 7 nucleotides agree with TRBD1. With V trimmed by 5 bases and J by 7 bases, 5 bases remained unmatched. Germline CDR1 and CDR2: SNHLY and FYNNEI. The CDR3 runs to 13 residues. Here the CDR3 DNA reads TGTGCCAGCAGTTCCGGGACAGTAAATGAGCAGTTCTTC. Its protein is CASSSGTVNEQFF.

V and J are TRBV6-6 and TRBJ2-5, with 8 bases aligning to TRBD1. CDR1 is MNHNY and CDR2 is SVGAGI in the germline V gene (reference sequence). Trimming removed 2 bases from V and 4 bases from J; junction bases left unmatched: 9. The CDR3 runs to 16 residues. DNA of the CDR3: TGTGCCAGCAGTTACGGACAGACCCAGGGGGCAGAGACCCAGTACTTC. Protein sequence: CASSYGQTQGAETQYF.

This clone was counted a single time. The sample holds other DNA sequences that translate to the same CDR3. The chain couples TRBV5-4 to TRBJ1-1; D may be TRBD1 (5 bases). The germline V gene has CDR1 SGHNT and CDR2 YYREEE (reference sequence). The CDR3 totals 14 residues. The V and J ends lost 4 bases and 2 bases respectively, with 12 bases between them. CDR3 bases: TGTGCCAGCAGCGTCAGGGCAGGAAACACTGAAGCTTTCTTT. Protein: CASSVRAGNTEAFF.

V is TRBV9 and J is TRBJ2-3; TRBD2 agrees at 13 bases. CDR1 is SGDLS and CDR2 is YYNGEE in the germline V gene. The CDR3 sequence is 17 residues long. V was clipped by 4 bases and J by 6 bases; unmatched bases: 11. CDR3 in amino acids: CASSMRTSGRSVDTQYF. DNA of the CDR3: TGTGCCAGCAGCATGAGGACTAGCGGGAGATCGGTGGATACGCAGTATTTT.

The chain is built from TRBV5-1 and TRBJ2-5; TRBD1 matches 7 bases. Losses at the gene ends were 6 bases for V and 2 bases for J; bases not matched to a gene: 10. Per the germline V gene, CDR1 is SGHRS and CDR2 is YFSETQ. The length of the CDR3 is 15 residues. CDR3 DNA sequence: TGCGCCAGCAAGCACAGGGGAGACGTACAAGAGACCCAGTACTTC. This gives the protein CASKHRGDVQETQYF.

V is TRBV21-1 and J is TRBJ2-7; the table names TRBD1, a call not compared with the DNA. TRBV21-1 is an annotated pseudogene. CDR3 length: 17 residues. Written as DNA, the CDR3 is TGTGCCAGCAGCAAAACCCCGGGACAGGCGTGGGACTACGAGCAGTACTTC. Encoded protein: CASSKTPGQAWDYEQYF.

The chain has TRBV9 and TRBJ2-3; D remains unclear. Trimming cost V 0 bases and J 7 bases, with 12 bases left between them. The CDR3 extends over 14 amino acids. The germline gives CDR1 SGDLS, CDR2 YYNGEE. CDR3 amino acids: CASSVGSNWNTQYF. The CDR3 DNA reads as TGTGCCAGCAGCGTAGGGTCGAATTGGAATACGCAGTATTTT.

The chain carries TRBV5-6 and TRBJ2-5, with 9 bases fitting TRBD2. Unmatched junction bases numbered 9, after V lost 1 base and J lost 2 bases. Germline CDR1 and CDR2: SGHDT and YYEEEE. This CDR3 is built from 17 residues. CDR3 DNA: TGTGCCAGCAGCTTGTTTGTAGGGCGGGAGGGTCAAGAGACCCAGTACTTC. It translates to CASSLFVGREGQETQYF.